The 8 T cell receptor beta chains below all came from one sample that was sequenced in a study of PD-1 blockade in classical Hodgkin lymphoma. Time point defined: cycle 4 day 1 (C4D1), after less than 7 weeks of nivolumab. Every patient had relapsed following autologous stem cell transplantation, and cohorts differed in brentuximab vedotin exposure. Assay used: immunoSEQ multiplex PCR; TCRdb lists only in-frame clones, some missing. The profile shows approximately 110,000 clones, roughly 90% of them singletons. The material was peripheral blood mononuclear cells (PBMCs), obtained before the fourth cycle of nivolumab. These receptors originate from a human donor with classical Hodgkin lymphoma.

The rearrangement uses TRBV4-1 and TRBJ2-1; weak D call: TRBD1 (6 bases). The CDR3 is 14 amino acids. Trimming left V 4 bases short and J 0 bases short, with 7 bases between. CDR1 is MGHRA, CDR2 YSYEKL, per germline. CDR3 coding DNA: TGCGCCAGCAGCCTACAGGGCTCCTACAATGAGCAGTTCTTC. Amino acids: CASSLQGSYNEQFF.

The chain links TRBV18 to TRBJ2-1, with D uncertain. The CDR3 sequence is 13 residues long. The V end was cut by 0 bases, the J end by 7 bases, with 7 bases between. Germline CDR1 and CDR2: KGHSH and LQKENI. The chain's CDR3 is CASSPPRLNEQFF. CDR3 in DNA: TGTGCCAGCTCACCACCGAGACTGAATGAGCAGTTCTTC.

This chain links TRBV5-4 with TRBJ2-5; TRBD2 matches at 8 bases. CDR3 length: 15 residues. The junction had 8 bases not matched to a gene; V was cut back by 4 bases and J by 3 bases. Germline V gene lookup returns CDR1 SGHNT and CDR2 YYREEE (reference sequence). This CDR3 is CASSRPGLAKETQYF. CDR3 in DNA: TGTGCCAGCAGCCGACCCGGACTAGCCAAAGAGACCCAGTACTTC.

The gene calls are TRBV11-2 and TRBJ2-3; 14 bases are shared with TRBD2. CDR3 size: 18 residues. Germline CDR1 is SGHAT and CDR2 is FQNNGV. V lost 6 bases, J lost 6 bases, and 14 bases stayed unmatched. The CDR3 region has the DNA TGTGCCAGCAGGAGGGGACTAGCGGGAGCAGGGATAACCGATACGCAGTATTTT. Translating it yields CASRRGLAGAGITDTQYF.

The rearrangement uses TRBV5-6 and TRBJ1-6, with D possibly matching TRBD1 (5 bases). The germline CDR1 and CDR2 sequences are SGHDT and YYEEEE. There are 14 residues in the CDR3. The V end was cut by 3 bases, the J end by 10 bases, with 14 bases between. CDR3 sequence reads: CASSSQGSRSPLHF. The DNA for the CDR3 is TGTGCCAGCAGCTCGCAGGGATCCCGGTCACCCCTCCACTTT. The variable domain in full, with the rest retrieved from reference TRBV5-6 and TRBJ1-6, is DAGVTQSPTHLIKTRGQQVTLRCSPKSGHDTVSWYQQALGQGPQFIFQYYEEEERQRGNFPDRFSGHQFPNYSSELNVNALLLGDSALYLCASSSQGSRSPLHFGNGTRLTVT.

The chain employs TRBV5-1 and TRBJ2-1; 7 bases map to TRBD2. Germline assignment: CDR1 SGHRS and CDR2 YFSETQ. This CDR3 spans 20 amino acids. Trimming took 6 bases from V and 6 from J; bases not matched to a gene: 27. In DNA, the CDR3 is TGCGCCAGCACCCCGGACCGCCTGAACCTTTGGGGTCGGGAGGCCAATGAGCAGTTCTTC. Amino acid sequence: CASTPDRLNLWGREANEQFF.

CDR3 region: CSARVPGRVFF. DNA of the CDR3: TGCAGTGCTAGGGTCCCCGGAAGGGTGTTTTTT. The chain recombines TRBV20-1 with TRBJ2-2; D uncertain. CDR1 and CDR2 from the germline V gene are DFQATT and SNEGSKA (reference sequence). The CDR3 length is 11 residues. Trimming stripped 3 bases from V and 15 bases from J, with 14 bases between.

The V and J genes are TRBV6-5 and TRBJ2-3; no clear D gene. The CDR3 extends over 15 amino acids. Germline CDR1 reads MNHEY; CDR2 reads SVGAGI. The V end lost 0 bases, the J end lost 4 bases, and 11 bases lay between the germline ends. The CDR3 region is CASSYSSRRPDTQYF. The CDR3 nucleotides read TGTGCCAGCAGTTACTCGAGTCGGCGGCCAGATACGCAGTATTTT.